This is a list of T cell receptor beta chains from one sample in a study of blood T cell repertoires in COVID-19. The table came from immunoSEQ multiplex PCR; TCRdb's copy has only in-frame clones and leaves some out. In the table there are 150,000 to 160,000 clones, 80% of which are singletons. Sequencing was performed on peripheral blood. All receptors derive from a man aged 55-75 years with acute or convalescent COVID-19. Both conserved end residues are part of each CDR3. The order of the fields is D gene, V gene, J gene, clone size, CDR3 protein, CDR3 DNA. The D gene is left open where the match is weak. Clone size is shown for a subset of rows, as once, few, many or a class of expanded clone.

D gene: NA
V gene: TRBV30
J gene: TRBJ1-1
clone size: few
CDR3 protein: CAWSVSYEAFF
CDR3 DNA: TGTGCCTGGAGTGTATCCTATGAAGCTTTCTTT

D gene: NA
V gene: TRBV28
J gene: TRBJ2-5
clone size: NA
CDR3 protein: CASSFSGTLGTQYF
CDR3 DNA: TGTGCCAGCAGTTTCAGCGGGACACTTGGGACCCAGTACTTC

D gene: NA
V gene: TRBV5-4
J gene: TRBJ2-3
clone size: NA
CDR3 protein: CASSELGGTDTQYF
CDR3 DNA: TGTGCCAGCAGCGAACTAGGAGGCACAGATACGCAGTATTTT

D gene: NA
V gene: TRBV3-1/TRBV3-2
J gene: TRBJ1-2
clone size: NA
CDR3 protein: CASSLWGVITDGYTF
CDR3 DNA: TGTGCCAGCAGCCTCTGGGGGGTTATCACGGATGGCTACACCTTC

D gene: TRBD1
V gene: TRBV18
J gene: TRBJ2-7
clone size: once
CDR3 protein: CASSPGRIDRAYEQYF
CDR3 DNA: TGTGCCAGCTCACCGGGGCGGATAGACAGGGCCTACGAGCAGTACTTC

D gene: NA
V gene: TRBV19
J gene: TRBJ2-5
clone size: few
CDR3 protein: CASSIQGLETQYF
CDR3 DNA: TGTGCCAGTAGTATCCAGGGGTTGGAGACCCAGTACTTC

D gene: NA
V gene: TRBV6-5
J gene: TRBJ1-5
clone size: NA
CDR3 protein: CASSPSGGNQPQHF
CDR3 DNA: TGTGCCAGCAGTCCCTCAGGGGGCAATCAGCCCCAGCATTTT

D gene: NA
V gene: TRBV27
J gene: TRBJ1-2
clone size: NA
CDR3 protein: CASAPGRALWGYTF
CDR3 DNA: TGTGCCAGCGCCCCCGGTAGAGCGCTATGGGGCTACACCTTC

D gene: TRBD1
V gene: TRBV6-5
J gene: TRBJ2-2
clone size: NA
CDR3 protein: CASSYGQGAATGELFF
CDR3 DNA: TGTGCCAGCAGTTACGGCCAGGGGGCGGCCACCGGGGAGCTGTTTTTT

D gene: NA
V gene: TRBV5-6
J gene: TRBJ2-5
clone size: NA
CDR3 protein: CASTQNRQETQYF
CDR3 DNA: TGTGCCAGCACCCAGAATCGACAAGAGACCCAGTACTTC

D gene: NA
V gene: TRBV7-9
J gene: TRBJ1-2
clone size: NA
CDR3 protein: CASSLGGGYGYTF
CDR3 DNA: TGTGCCAGCAGCTTAGGAGGGGGCTATGGCTACACCTTC

D gene: NA
V gene: TRBV5-1
J gene: TRBJ2-7
clone size: NA
CDR3 protein: CASSSGLDEQYF
CDR3 DNA: TGCGCCAGCAGCTCTGGACTTGACGAGCAGTACTTC

D gene: NA
V gene: TRBV6-1
J gene: TRBJ1-1
clone size: NA
CDR3 protein: CASSENSLYTEAFF
CDR3 DNA: TGTGCCAGCAGTGAGAACAGTCTGTACACTGAAGCTTTCTTT

D gene: TRBD1
V gene: TRBV9
J gene: TRBJ1-4
clone size: NA
CDR3 protein: CASSVSTGVATNEKLFF
CDR3 DNA: TGTGCCAGCAGCGTATCGACAGGGGTGGCAACTAATGAAAAACTGTTTTTT

D gene: TRBD1
V gene: TRBV6-5
J gene: TRBJ2-7
clone size: NA
CDR3 protein: CASGGQTYEQYF
CDR3 DNA: TGTGCCAGCGGGGGACAGACCTACGAGCAGTACTTC

D gene: NA
V gene: TRBV7-3
J gene: TRBJ1-1
clone size: NA
CDR3 protein: CASSAQGSGTEAFF
CDR3 DNA: TGTGCCAGCAGCGCTCAGGGGTCCGGGACTGAAGCTTTCTTT

D gene: NA
V gene: TRBV11-2
J gene: TRBJ1-3
clone size: NA
CDR3 protein: CASRRGNTIYF
CDR3 DNA: TGTGCCAGCAGGCGTGGAAACACCATATATTTT

D gene: NA
V gene: TRBV9
J gene: TRBJ2-3
clone size: NA
CDR3 protein: CASSPPSGGFGTQYF
CDR3 DNA: TGTGCCAGCAGCCCCCCGTCTGGGGGGTTCGGTACGCAGTATTTT

D gene: NA
V gene: TRBV6-5
J gene: TRBJ2-7
clone size: few
CDR3 protein: CASSPGQGRQYF
CDR3 DNA: TGTGCCAGCAGTCCAGGGCAGGGGAGGCAGTACTTC

D gene: TRBD1
V gene: TRBV28
J gene: TRBJ1-6
clone size: NA
CDR3 protein: CASMGQGNSPLHF
CDR3 DNA: TGTGCCAGCATGGGACAGGGGAATTCACCCCTCCACTTT

D gene: NA
V gene: TRBV9
J gene: TRBJ2-5
clone size: NA
CDR3 protein: CASSFNTGEGETQYF
CDR3 DNA: TGTGCCAGCAGCTTCAACACGGGCGAGGGAGAGACCCAGTACTTC